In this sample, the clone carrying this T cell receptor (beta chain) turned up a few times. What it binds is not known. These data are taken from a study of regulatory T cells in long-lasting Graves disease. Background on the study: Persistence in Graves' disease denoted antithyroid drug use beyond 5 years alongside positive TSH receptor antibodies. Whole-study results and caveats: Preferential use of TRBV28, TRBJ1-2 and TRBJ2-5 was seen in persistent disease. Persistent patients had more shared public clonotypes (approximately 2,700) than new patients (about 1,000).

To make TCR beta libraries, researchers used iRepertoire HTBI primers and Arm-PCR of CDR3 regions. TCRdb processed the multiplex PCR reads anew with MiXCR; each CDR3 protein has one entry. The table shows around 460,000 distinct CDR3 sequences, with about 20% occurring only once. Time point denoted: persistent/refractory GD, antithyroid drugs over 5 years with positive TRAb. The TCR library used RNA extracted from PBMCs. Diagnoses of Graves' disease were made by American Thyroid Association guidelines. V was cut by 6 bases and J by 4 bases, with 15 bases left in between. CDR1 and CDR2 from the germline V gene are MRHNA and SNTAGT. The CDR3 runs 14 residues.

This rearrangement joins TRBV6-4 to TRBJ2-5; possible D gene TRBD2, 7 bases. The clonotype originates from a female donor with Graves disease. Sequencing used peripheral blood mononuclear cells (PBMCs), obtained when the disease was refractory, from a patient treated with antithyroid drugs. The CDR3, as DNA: TGTGCCAGCAGGTGGGGGGGCCTGTTAGAGACCCAGTACTTC. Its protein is CASRWGGLLETQYF.